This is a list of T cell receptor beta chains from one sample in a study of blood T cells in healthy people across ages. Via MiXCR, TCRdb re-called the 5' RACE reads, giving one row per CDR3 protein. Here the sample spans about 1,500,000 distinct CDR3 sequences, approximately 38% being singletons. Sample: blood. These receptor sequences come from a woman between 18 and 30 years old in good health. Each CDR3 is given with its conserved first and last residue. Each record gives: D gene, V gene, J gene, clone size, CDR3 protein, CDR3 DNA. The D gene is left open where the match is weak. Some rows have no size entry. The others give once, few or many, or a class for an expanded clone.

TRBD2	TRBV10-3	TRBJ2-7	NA	CAISTSFTSDGEQYF	TGTGCCATCAGCACTTCTTTTACTAGCGACGGAGAGCAGTACTTC
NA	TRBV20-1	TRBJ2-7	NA	CSAAGPFVYEQYF	TGCAGTGCTGCGGGTCCCTTCGTCTACGAGCAGTACTTC
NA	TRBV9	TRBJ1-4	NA	CASSVGGRENEKLFF	TGTGCCAGCAGCGTAGGAGGCAGGGAGAATGAAAAACTGTTTTTT
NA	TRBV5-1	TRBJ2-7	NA	CASSLGAGRSYEQYF	TGCGCCAGCAGCTTGGGGGCAGGGAGGAGCTACGAGCAGTACTTC
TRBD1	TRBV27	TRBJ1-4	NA	CASSQDRAANEKLFF	TGTGCCAGCAGTCAGGACAGGGCGGCTAATGAAAAACTGTTTTTT
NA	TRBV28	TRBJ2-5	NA	CASSLPRDTRQETQYF	TGTGCCAGCAGTTTACCCCGGGACACCCGTCAAGAGACCCAGTACTTC
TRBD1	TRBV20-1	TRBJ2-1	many	CSASPGGGNEQFF	TGCAGTGCTAGCCCAGGGGGCGGCAATGAGCAGTTCTTC
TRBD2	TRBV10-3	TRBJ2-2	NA	CAASGGAGELFF	TGTGCCGCCTCGGGGGGGGCCGGGGAGCTGTTTTTT
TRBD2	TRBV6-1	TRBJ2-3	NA	CASSESSGGAADTQYF	TGTGCCAGCAGTGAATCTAGCGGGGGGGCCGCAGATACGCAGTATTTT
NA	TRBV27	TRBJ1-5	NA	CASRGRAGGNQPQHF	TGTGCCAGCAGGGGGAGGGCGGGGGGAAATCAGCCCCAGCATTTT
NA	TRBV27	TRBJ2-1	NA	CASSPRDPLSSYNEQFF	TGTGCCAGCAGTCCAAGGGATCCCCTTAGCTCCTACAATGAGCAGTTCTTC
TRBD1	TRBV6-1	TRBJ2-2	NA	CASRRQGAVTGELLF	TGTGCCAGCAGACGACAGGGGGCCGTCACCGGGGAGCTGCTTTTT
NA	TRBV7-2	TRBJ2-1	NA	CASSLARSPNEQFF	TGTGCCAGCAGCTTAGCGAGGTCACCGAATGAGCAGTTCTTC
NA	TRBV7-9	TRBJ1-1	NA	CASSSFEDLEAFF	TGTGCCAGCAGCTCTTTTGAGGATCTAGAAGCTTTCTTT
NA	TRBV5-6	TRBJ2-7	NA	CASRPQGIRDYEQYF	TGTGCCAGCAGGCCGCAGGGTATCCGCGACTACGAGCAGTACTTC
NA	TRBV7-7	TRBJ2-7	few	CASSHGTPTYNEQYF	TGTGCCAGCAGCCACGGGACCCCGACGTACAATGAGCAGTACTTC
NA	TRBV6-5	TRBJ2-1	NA	CASSDPGRKDNEQFF	TGTGCCAGCAGTGACCCGGGACGCAAAGACAATGAGCAGTTCTTC
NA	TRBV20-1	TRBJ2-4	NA	CSARDQAGTLAKNIQYF	TGCAGTGCTAGAGATCAGGCGGGAACTTTAGCCAAAAACATTCAGTACTTC
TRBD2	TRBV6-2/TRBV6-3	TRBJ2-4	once	CASRPGGIGLNIQYF	TGTGCCAGCAGGCCGGGGGGGATCGGGCTAAACATTCAGTACTTC
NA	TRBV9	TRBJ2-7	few	CASSVGSTLLSYEQYF	TGTGCCAGCAGCGTAGGCTCGACACTACTCTCCTACGAGCAGTACTTC
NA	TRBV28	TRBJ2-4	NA	CAGRNAPAGNIQYF	TGTGCCGGCCGAAATGCACCTGCCGGAAACATTCAGTACTTC
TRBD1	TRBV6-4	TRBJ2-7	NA	CASTRDRGCEQYF	TGTGCCAGCACCAGAGACAGGGGATGCGAGCAGTACTTC
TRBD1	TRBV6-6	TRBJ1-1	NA	CASSQGQTNTEVFF	TGTGCCAGCAGCCAGGGACAGACGAACACTGAAGTTTTCTTT
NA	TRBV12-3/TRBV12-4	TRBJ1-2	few	CASTQGNAGYGYTF	TGTGCCAGCACCCAGGGGAACGCGGGCTATGGCTACACCTTC
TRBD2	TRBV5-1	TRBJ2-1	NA	CASSSNSGGGNEQFF	TGCGCCAGCAGCTCCAATAGCGGGGGAGGGAATGAGCAGTTCTTC
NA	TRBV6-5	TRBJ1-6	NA	CASSYGDTPNGNSPLHF	TGTGCCAGCAGTTACGGAGACACCCCGAATGGGAATTCACCCCTCCACTTT
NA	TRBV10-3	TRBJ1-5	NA	CATTGLGNQPQHF	TGTGCCACCACCGGGCTGGGGAATCAGCCCCAGCATTTT
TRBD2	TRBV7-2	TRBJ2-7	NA	CASSLRTGGGSYEQYF	TGTGCCAGCAGCTTAAGGACGGGGGGGGGCTCCTACGAGCAGTACTTC
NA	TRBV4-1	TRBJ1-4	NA	CASSPPLARRTNEKLFF	TGCGCCAGCAGCCCCCCCCTAGCAAGAAGGACTAATGAAAAACTGTTTTTT
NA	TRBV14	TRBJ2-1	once	CASSNGNRRTSSYNEQFF	TGTGCCAGCAGCAACGGTAACAGGAGAACGAGCTCCTACAACGAGCAGTTCTTC
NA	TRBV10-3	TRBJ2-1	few	CAISDWVNSGEQFF	TGTGCCATCAGTGACTGGGTCAACTCCGGGGAGCAGTTCTTC
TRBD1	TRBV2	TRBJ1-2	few	CARGLPGGAEANYGYTF	TGTGCCAGGGGACTTCCAGGGGGGGCAGAAGCTAACTATGGCTACACCTTC
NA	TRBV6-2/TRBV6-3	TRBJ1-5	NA	CASNRETGQPQHF	TGTGCCAGCAACAGAGAGACGGGGCAGCCCCAGCATTTT
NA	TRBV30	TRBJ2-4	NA	CAWSLGGVGEQYF	TGTGCCTGGAGCCTTGGAGGGGTCGGAGAGCAGTACTTC
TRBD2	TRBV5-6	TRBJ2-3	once	CASSFRAGGRDTQYF	TGTGCCAGCAGCTTTCGGGCGGGAGGAAGAGATACGCAGTATTTT
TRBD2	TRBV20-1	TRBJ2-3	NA	CSASRRAGATDTQYF	TGCAGTGCCAGCCGAAGGGCGGGAGCGACAGATACGCAGTATTTT
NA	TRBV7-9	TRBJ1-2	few	CATTWQGYNYGYTF	TGTGCCACCACTTGGCAGGGCTATAACTATGGCTACACCTTC
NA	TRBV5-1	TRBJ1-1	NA	CASSLWIQGSTEAFF	TGCGCCAGCAGCTTGTGGATTCAGGGAAGCACTGAAGCTTTCTTT
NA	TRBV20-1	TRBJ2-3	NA	CSARALADSTDTQYF	TGCAGTGCTAGAGCTCTAGCCGATAGCACAGATACGCAGTATTTT
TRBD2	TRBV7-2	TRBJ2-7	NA	CASSLEAGGLDEQYF	TGTGCCAGCAGCTTAGAGGCGGGAGGGTTGGATGAGCAGTACTTC
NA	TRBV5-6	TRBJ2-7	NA	CASRVRSGNEQYF	TGTGCCAGCAGAGTACGTTCGGGAAACGAGCAGTACTTC
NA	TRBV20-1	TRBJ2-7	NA	CSARGLNSTYEQYF	TGCAGTGCTAGAGGGCTCAATAGTACCTACGAGCAGTACTTC
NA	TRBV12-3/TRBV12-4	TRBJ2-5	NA	CASRLASETQYF	TGTGCCAGCAGGTTAGCATCAGAGACCCAGTACTTC
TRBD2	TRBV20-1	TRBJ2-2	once	CSAISGGSTGELFF	TGCAGTGCCATTAGCGGGGGGTCCACCGGGGAGCTGTTTTTT
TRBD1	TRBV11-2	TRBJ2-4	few	CASSSPLDRVLAKNIQYF	TGTGCCAGCAGCTCTCCCCTAGACAGGGTTTTAGCCAAAAACATTCAGTACTTC
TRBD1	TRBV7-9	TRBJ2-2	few	CASSFDRGLTGELFF	TGTGCCAGCAGCTTCGACAGGGGGCTAACCGGGGAGCTGTTTTTT
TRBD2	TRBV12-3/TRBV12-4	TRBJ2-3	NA	CASSVGRGGSPDTQYF	TGTGCCAGCAGTGTGGGGCGGGGGGGCTCGCCAGATACGCAGTATTTT
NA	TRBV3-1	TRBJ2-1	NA	CASSLSVQGEQFF	TGTGCCAGCAGCCTCTCCGTCCAGGGTGAGCAGTTCTTC
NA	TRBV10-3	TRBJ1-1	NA	CAIRGDTGRGEAFF	TGTGCCATCAGGGGGGACACTGGAAGAGGTGAAGCTTTCTTT
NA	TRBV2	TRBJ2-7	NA	CASTTESPGESYEQYF	TGTGCCAGCACCACTGAGTCCCCGGGCGAGTCCTACGAGCAGTACTTC
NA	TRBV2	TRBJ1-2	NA	CASSETTHANYGYTF	TGTGCCAGCAGTGAAACGACGCATGCTAACTATGGCTACACCTTC
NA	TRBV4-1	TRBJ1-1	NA	CASSQGMYAMNTEAFF	TGCGCCAGCAGCCAAGGGATGTACGCCATGAACACTGAAGCTTTCTTT
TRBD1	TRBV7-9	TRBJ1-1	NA	CASSPSGRGNTEVFF	TGTGCCAGCAGCCCCTCCGGCAGGGGGAACACTGAAGTTTTCTTT
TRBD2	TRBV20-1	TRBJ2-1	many	CSARGLAVYNEQFF	TGCAGTGCTAGGGGCCTAGCGGTCTACAATGAGCAGTTCTTC
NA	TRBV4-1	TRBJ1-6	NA	CASSQVGRSSSPPHF	TGCGCCAGCAGCCAGGTCGGGCGGTCTAGCTCACCCCCCCACTTT
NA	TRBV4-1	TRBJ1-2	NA	CASSQEKGRQAGGGYTF	TGCGCCAGCAGCCAAGAAAAAGGACGACAGGCCGGCGGGGGCTACACCTTC